This T cell receptor (beta chain) appears in the sequencing data of a study of blood T cell repertoires in COVID-19. Turning to the study itself: Both acute and convalescent COVID-19 samples were obtained from the United States, Italy and Spain. From T cells, B-cell-depleted T cells, or PBMCs came the material, which was cDNA or gDNA.

Per the original methods: How many nucleated cells were present was estimated from reference gene primer amplification. Here immunoSEQ multiplex PCR was the method, and the copy in TCRdb shows in-frame clones only, minus some. That table is the source of V, J and clone size, and D and trimming were worked out from the DNA. The sample lists around 86,000 clones, 85% seen once, with 38% in the top ten. The TCR comes from a man aged 80 or over with acute or convalescent COVID-19. Sequencing was done on a sample of peripheral blood.

The CDR3 reads CASSSETVNYGYTF. DNA of the CDR3: TGCGCCAGCAGCTCGGAGACAGTTAACTATGGCTACACCTTC. The chain uses TRBV5-1 and TRBJ1-2; tentative D call: TRBD1 (5 bases). Germline V gives CDR1 SGHRS, CDR2 YFSETQ. The CDR3 contains 14 residues. Trimming took 3 bases from V and 1 from J, leaving 10 bases between them.